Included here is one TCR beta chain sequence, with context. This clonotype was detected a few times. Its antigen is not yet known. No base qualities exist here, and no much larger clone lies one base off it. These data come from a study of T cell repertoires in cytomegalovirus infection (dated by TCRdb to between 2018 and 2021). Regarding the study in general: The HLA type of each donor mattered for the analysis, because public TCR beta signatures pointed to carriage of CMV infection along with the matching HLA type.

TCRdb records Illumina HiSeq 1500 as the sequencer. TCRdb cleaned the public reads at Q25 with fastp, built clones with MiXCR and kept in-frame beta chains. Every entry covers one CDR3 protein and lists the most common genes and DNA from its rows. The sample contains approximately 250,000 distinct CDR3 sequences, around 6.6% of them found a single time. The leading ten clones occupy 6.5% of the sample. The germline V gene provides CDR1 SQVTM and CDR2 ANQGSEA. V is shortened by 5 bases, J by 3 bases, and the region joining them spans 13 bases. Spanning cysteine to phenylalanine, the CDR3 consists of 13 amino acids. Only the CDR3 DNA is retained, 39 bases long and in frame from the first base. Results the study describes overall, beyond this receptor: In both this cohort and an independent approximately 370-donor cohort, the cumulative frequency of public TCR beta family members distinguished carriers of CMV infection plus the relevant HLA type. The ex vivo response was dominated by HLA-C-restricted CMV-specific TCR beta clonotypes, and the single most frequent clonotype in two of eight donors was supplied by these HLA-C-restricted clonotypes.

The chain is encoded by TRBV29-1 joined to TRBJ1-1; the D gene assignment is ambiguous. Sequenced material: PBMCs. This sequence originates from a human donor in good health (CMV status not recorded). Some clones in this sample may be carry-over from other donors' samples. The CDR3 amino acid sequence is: CSVKRRVDTEAFF. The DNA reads TGCAGCGTTAAGCGCCGGGTGGACACTGAAGCTTTCTTT.